This is a list of T cell receptor beta chains from one sample in a study of cytotoxic CD8 clonotypes in ibrutinib-treated CLL. Clones were sequenced by immunoSEQ multiplex PCR, and TCRdb holds only the in-frame ones, with some missing. The top ten clones hold approximately 25% of a sample with around 92,000 clones, approximately 80% of them seen once. Sequenced material: PBMCs, taken after 24 months of ibrutinib treatment. All receptors come from a human donor with chronic lymphocytic leukemia. Each CDR3 is given with its conserved first and last residue. Each record gives: clone size, D gene, J gene, V gene, CDR3 protein, CDR3 DNA. D genes are given only for firm matches. Clone size is given for some rows only: seen once, a few or many times, or a class if the clone is expanded.

size: .; D: TRBD1; J: TRBJ1-1; V: TRBV10-3; CDR3: CAISEVTGREAFF; DNA: TGTGCCATCAGTGAGGTGACAGGGAGGGAAGCTTTCTTT
size: .; D: .; J: TRBJ1-1; V: TRBV19; CDR3: CASSFQRTNTEAFF; DNA: TGTGCCAGTAGCTTCCAGCGGACCAACACTGAAGCTTTCTTT
size: .; D: .; J: TRBJ1-2; V: TRBV28; CDR3: CASSWIGDRGNYGYTF; DNA: TGTGCCAGCAGTTGGATTGGAGACAGAGGTAACTATGGCTACACCTTC
size: .; D: TRBD1; J: TRBJ2-1; V: TRBV27; CDR3: CASSKGQGYNEQFF; DNA: TGTGCCAGCAGTAAGGGACAGGGTTACAATGAGCAGTTCTTC
size: .; D: TRBD1; J: TRBJ2-1; V: TRBV5-1; CDR3: CASTRTGDHNEQFF; DNA: TGCGCCAGCACTAGGACAGGGGACCACAATGAGCAGTTCTTC
size: .; D: TRBD1; J: TRBJ1-4; V: TRBV5-5; CDR3: CASSFRSGGVGEKLFF; DNA: TGTGCCAGCAGCTTCCGATCAGGGGGCGTAGGTGAAAAACTGTTTTTT
size: .; D: TRBD2; J: TRBJ2-2; V: TRBV27; CDR3: CASSPPSGRRSGELFF; DNA: TGTGCCAGCAGCCCCCCTAGCGGGAGGAGATCCGGGGAGCTGTTTTTT
size: .; D: TRBD1; J: TRBJ1-2; V: TRBV28; CDR3: CASSLDRGLGYTF; DNA: TGTGCCAGCAGTCTGGACAGGGGGCTAGGCTACACCTTC
size: .; D: .; J: TRBJ2-7; V: TRBV5-1; CDR3: CASRGRDYEQYF; DNA: TGCGCCAGCAGAGGCAGGGACTACGAGCAGTACTTC
size: .; D: .; J: TRBJ2-1; V: TRBV6-5; CDR3: CASSYSGGSYNEQFF; DNA: TGTGCCAGCAGTTACTCAGGGGGGTCCTACAATGAGCAGTTCTTC
size: once; D: .; J: TRBJ1-2; V: TRBV13; CDR3: CASSLDGGLDYGYTF; DNA: TGTGCCAGCAGCTTAGACGGGGGGCTCGACTATGGCTACACCTTC
size: .; D: .; J: TRBJ2-7; V: TRBV18; CDR3: CASSDNREGQYF; DNA: TGTGCCAGCTCAGACAACAGGGAAGGGCAGTACTTC
size: .; D: .; J: TRBJ2-7; V: TRBV7-3; CDR3: CASSLKVTTEQYF; DNA: TGTGCCAGCAGCTTAAAAGTCACTACCGAGCAGTACTTC
size: .; D: .; J: TRBJ1-5; V: TRBV6-1; CDR3: CASLLLLGYNQPQHF; DNA: TGTGCCAGCCTTCTGCTACTGGGGTATAATCAGCCCCAGCATTTT
size: .; D: .; J: TRBJ1-6; V: TRBV5-4; CDR3: CASSPYVPPGSPLHF; DNA: TGTGCCAGCAGCCCCTATGTGCCCCCGGGTTCACCCCTCCACTTT
size: .; D: TRBD1; J: TRBJ1-4; V: TRBV5-1; CDR3: CASSGGTGIYLEKLFF; DNA: TGCGCCAGCAGCGGGGGGACAGGGATCTACCTTGAAAAACTGTTTTTT
size: .; D: .; J: TRBJ2-5; V: TRBV4-1; CDR3: CASSLNRDTQETQYF; DNA: TGCGCCAGCAGCCTGAACCGGGACACCCAAGAGACCCAGTACTTC
size: few; D: .; J: TRBJ2-2; V: TRBV6-6; CDR3: CASTPVGANTGELFF; DNA: TGTGCCAGCACACCGGTTGGGGCGAACACCGGGGAGCTGTTTTTT
size: .; D: .; J: TRBJ2-1; V: TRBV5-6; CDR3: CASSLNRDTEQFF; DNA: TGTGCCAGCAGCTTAAACCGGGACACAGAGCAGTTCTTC
size: .; D: TRBD1; J: TRBJ2-1; V: TRBV9; CDR3: CASSQDRGGSSGPWGVTSNEQFF; DNA: TGTGCCAGCAGCCAGGACAGGGGAGGGTCTAGCGGTCCCTGGGGAGTTACCAGCAATGAGCAGTTCTTC
size: .; D: TRBD1; J: TRBJ1-1; V: TRBV18; CDR3: CASSPGTGVNTEAFF; DNA: TGTGCCAGCTCACCCGGGACAGGGGTGAACACTGAAGCTTTCTTT
size: .; D: TRBD2; J: TRBJ2-1; V: TRBV29-1; CDR3: CSVDQLAGAIRRNEQFF; DNA: TGCAGCGTTGATCAACTAGCGGGAGCTATAAGAAGGAATGAGCAGTTCTTC
size: .; D: .; J: TRBJ2-2; V: TRBV2; CDR3: CASSGEHTGELFF; DNA: TGTGCCAGCAGTGGGGAACATACCGGGGAGCTGTTTTTT
size: .; D: .; J: TRBJ2-1; V: TRBV19; CDR3: CASNPGSYNEQFF; DNA: TGTGCCAGTAATCCGGGCTCCTACAATGAGCAGTTCTTC
size: .; D: .; J: TRBJ2-1; V: TRBV6-5; CDR3: CASSWVAGRRYNEQFF; DNA: TGTGCCAGCAGTTGGGTTGCGGGGAGACGATACAATGAGCAGTTCTTC
size: .; D: .; J: TRBJ2-3; V: TRBV7-2; CDR3: CASSPRDFTDTQYF; DNA: TGTGCCAGCAGCCCAAGGGACTTCACAGATACGCAGTATTTT
size: .; D: .; J: TRBJ1-5; V: TRBV6-6; CDR3: CASRSSNQPQHF; DNA: TGTGCCAGCAGGAGTAGCAATCAGCCCCAGCATTTT
size: .; D: .; J: TRBJ1-2; V: TRBV5-1; CDR3: CASSLSISDGYTF; DNA: TGCGCCAGCAGCCTCTCCATTTCGGATGGCTACACCTTC
size: .; D: TRBD1; J: TRBJ2-7; V: TRBV7-9; CDR3: CASSLGGGTGREQYF; DNA: TGTGCCAGCAGCTTAGGGGGAGGGACAGGGAGAGAGCAGTACTTC
size: .; D: .; J: TRBJ1-2; V: TRBV5-4; CDR3: CASRRGWTDGYTF; DNA: TGTGCCAGCAGACGAGGATGGACAGATGGCTACACCTTC
size: .; D: TRBD1; J: TRBJ2-2; V: TRBV7-7; CDR3: CASSGQAESGELFF; DNA: TGTGCTAGCAGCGGACAGGCGGAGTCCGGGGAGCTGTTTTTT
size: .; D: .; J: TRBJ2-3; V: TRBV7-2; CDR3: CASSLQGSTDTQYF; DNA: TGTGCCAGCAGCTTACAGGGAAGCACAGATACGCAGTATTTT
size: .; D: .; J: TRBJ2-2; V: TRBV7-9; CDR3: CASSLSRDIMHRELFF; DNA: TGTGCCAGCAGCTTATCCCGGGACATAATGCACCGGGAGCTGTTTTTT
size: .; D: .; J: TRBJ2-1; V: TRBV5-6; CDR3: CATSRGVSSYNEQFF; DNA: TGTGCCACCTCCCGAGGGGTGAGCTCCTACAATGAGCAGTTCTTC
size: once; D: .; J: TRBJ2-1; V: TRBV11-2; CDR3: CASSPRLGHEQFF; DNA: TGTGCCAGCAGCCCTCGACTAGGCCATGAGCAGTTCTTC
size: once; D: .; J: TRBJ1-1; V: TRBV5-8; CDR3: CASSRLSGGRTEAFF; DNA: TGTGCCAGCAGCCGTCTTTCAGGCGGGAGGACTGAAGCTTTCTTT
size: .; D: .; J: TRBJ2-5; V: TRBV19; CDR3: CASSIGPVADRHQETQYF; DNA: TGTGCCAGTAGTATAGGACCAGTGGCGGACAGACACCAAGAGACCCAGTACTTC
size: .; D: .; J: TRBJ2-3; V: TRBV29-1; CDR3: CSVEDWGDTQYF; DNA: TGCAGCGTTGAAGATTGGGGGGATACGCAGTATTTT
size: .; D: .; J: TRBJ1-1; V: TRBV25-1; CDR3: CASSGPWFAFF; DNA: TGTGCCAGCAGTGGCCCCTGGTTTGCTTTCTTT
size: .; D: .; J: TRBJ1-2; V: TRBV15; CDR3: CATSKNRGESGYTF; DNA: TGTGCCACCAGCAAAAATCGGGGGGAAAGTGGCTACACCTTC
size: .; D: TRBD2; J: TRBJ2-5; V: TRBV11-2; CDR3: CASSFSGTKETQYF; DNA: TGTGCCAGCAGCTTTTCCGGGACTAAAGAGACCCAGTACTTC
size: .; D: .; J: TRBJ2-2; V: TRBV7-3; CDR3: CASSLGGRTNTGELFF; DNA: TGTGCCAGCAGCTTAGGGGGCCGTACGAACACCGGGGAGCTGTTTTTT
size: .; D: .; J: TRBJ2-5; V: TRBV11-3; CDR3: CASSSYDRQETQYF; DNA: TGTGCCAGCAGCTCCTACGACAGACAAGAGACCCAGTACTTC
size: .; D: .; J: TRBJ2-7; V: TRBV5-6; CDR3: CASSRGLSPTYEQYF; DNA: TGTGCCAGCAGCCGGGGACTCTCCCCCACCTACGAGCAGTACTTC
size: .; D: .; J: TRBJ1-1; V: TRBV9; CDR3: CASSAWGSGAEAFF; DNA: TGTGCCAGCAGCGCCTGGGGTTCAGGAGCTGAAGCTTTCTTT
size: .; D: TRBD2; J: TRBJ2-1; V: TRBV2; CDR3: CASRDRASGSSEQFF; DNA: TGTGCCAGCCGAGACCGGGCTAGCGGGAGTTCCGAGCAGTTCTTC
size: .; D: .; J: TRBJ1-1; V: TRBV5-4; CDR3: CASSLELGNTEAFF; DNA: TGTGCCAGCAGCTTGGAGTTGGGAAACACTGAAGCTTTCTTT
size: few; D: .; J: TRBJ2-2; V: TRBV11-2; CDR3: CASSFKRVRYTGELFF; DNA: TGTGCCAGCAGCTTTAAGCGCGTACGATACACCGGGGAGCTGTTTTTT
size: .; D: .; J: TRBJ1-1; V: TRBV12-5; CDR3: CASGLGGRRNTEAFF; DNA: TGTGCTAGTGGTTTGGGCGGACGTAGGAACACTGAAGCTTTCTTT
size: .; D: .; J: TRBJ1-4; V: TRBV30; CDR3: CAWTTGAEKLFF; DNA: TGTGCCTGGACGACAGGCGCGGAAAAACTGTTTTTT
size: once; D: .; J: TRBJ1-3; V: TRBV18; CDR3: CASKNQGILRGSGNTIYF; DNA: TGTGCCAGCAAAAACCAGGGAATTCTGCGCGGCTCTGGAAACACCATATATTTT
size: .; D: TRBD1; J: TRBJ2-2; V: TRBV11-3; CDR3: CASSSGQGTGELFF; DNA: TGTGCCAGCAGCTCGGGACAGGGGACCGGGGAGCTGTTTTTT
size: many; D: TRBD1; J: TRBJ2-1; V: TRBV7-3; CDR3: CASTDRGSYNEQFF; DNA: TGTGCCAGCACCGACAGGGGCTCCTACAATGAGCAGTTCTTC
size: .; D: .; J: TRBJ1-5; V: TRBV6-6; CDR3: CASSYSGLGGDQPQHF; DNA: TGTGCCAGCAGTTACTCGGGTTTAGGGGGGGATCAGCCCCAGCATTTT
size: .; D: .; J: TRBJ1-1; V: TRBV2; CDR3: CASSQGRVNTEAFF; DNA: TGTGCCAGCAGTCAAGGAAGGGTGAACACTGAAGCTTTCTTT
size: .; D: .; J: TRBJ1-1; V: TRBV7-6; CDR3: CASSRGSYTEAFF; DNA: TGTGCCAGCAGCCGAGGGTCCTACACTGAAGCTTTCTTT
size: .; D: .; J: TRBJ1-1; V: TRBV9; CDR3: CASSATGTPRGAFF; DNA: TGTGCCAGCAGCGCGACCGGGACACCACGCGGGGCTTTCTTT